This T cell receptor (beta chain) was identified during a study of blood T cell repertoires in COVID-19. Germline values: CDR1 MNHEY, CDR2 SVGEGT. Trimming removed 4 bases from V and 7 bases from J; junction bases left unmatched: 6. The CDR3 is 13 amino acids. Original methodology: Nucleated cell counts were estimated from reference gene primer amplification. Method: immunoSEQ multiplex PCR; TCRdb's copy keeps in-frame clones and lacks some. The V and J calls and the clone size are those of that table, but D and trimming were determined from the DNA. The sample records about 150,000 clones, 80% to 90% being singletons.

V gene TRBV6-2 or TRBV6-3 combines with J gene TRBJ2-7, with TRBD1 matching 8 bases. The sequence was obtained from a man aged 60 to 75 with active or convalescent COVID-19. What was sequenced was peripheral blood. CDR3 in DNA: TGTGCCAGCAGTTGGACAGGGACGGGGGAGCAGTACTTC. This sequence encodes CASSWTGTGEQYF.